Listed below are T cell receptor beta chains from one sample, sequenced in a study of T cell responses to AZD1222 COVID-19 vaccine. Repertoires were generated with immunoSEQ multiplex PCR, while TCRdb's copy carries only in-frame clones and drops some. The sample consists of 150,000 or so clones, 93% of them appearing once. Specimen: peripheral blood, collected on day 0 of AZD1222 vaccination. The receptor source for this set is an adult in good health. Both conserved end residues are part of each CDR3. The order of the fields is V gene, clone size, J gene, D gene, CDR3 DNA, CDR3 protein. D genes are given only for firm matches. Expanded clones get a size class; other rows say once, few or many, or leave the size out.

TRBV10-3,.,TRBJ1-2,TRBD1,TGTGCCATCAGCCCCCTGACAGGGGACGGCTACACCTTC,CAISPLTGDGYTF
TRBV6-5,.,TRBJ1-2,TRBD1,TGTGCCAGCAGGACCCAGGGGGTATGGTACTATGGCTACACCTTC,CASRTQGVWYYGYTF
TRBV5-1,.,TRBJ2-7,.,TGCGCCAGCAGCCAGGGTTCTTCCTACGAGCAGTACTTC,CASSQGSSYEQYF
TRBV28,.,TRBJ2-7,TRBD1,TGTGCCAGCAGCCAAGACAGGGGCTACGAGCAGTACTTC,CASSQDRGYEQYF
TRBV15,.,TRBJ2-7,TRBD2,TGTGCCACCAGCAGGGGAAAGCGGGGGCTCGACGAGCAGTACTTC,CATSRGKRGLDEQYF
TRBV28,.,TRBJ1-2,.,TGTGCCAGCTCGTTTTCAGGCCAACAAGCTAACTATGGCTACACCTTC,CASSFSGQQANYGYTF
TRBV2,.,TRBJ1-5,TRBD1,TGTGCCAGCAGTTCCCCCGAACAGGGGGCCAGGGATCAGCCCCAGCATTTT,CASSSPEQGARDQPQHF
TRBV20-1,.,TRBJ2-1,TRBD1,TGCAGTGCTCTGAGGGACAGGGGCTTCTTC,CSALRDRGFF
TRBV3-1/TRBV3-2,.,TRBJ2-5,TRBD2,TGTGCCAGCAGCCAAGGTAGCGGGGTTGCTAAAGAGACCCAGTACTTC,CASSQGSGVAKETQYF
TRBV28,.,TRBJ2-7,TRBD2,TGTGCCAGCAGGACAAGCGGGGCCTCCTACGAGCAGTACTTC,CASRTSGASYEQYF
TRBV6-5,.,TRBJ1-5,.,TGTGCCAGCAGTTCTAGGAGTTTTCAGCCCCAGCATTTT,CASSSRSFQPQHF
TRBV28,once,TRBJ2-7,TRBD2,TGTGCCAGCAGCCAACCCTATAGCGGGGGTAGCTACGAGCAGTACTTC,CASSQPYSGGSYEQYF
TRBV19,once,TRBJ2-7,.,TGTGCCAGTAGCGGAGGAACGTTGGGGGAGCAGTACTTC,CASSGGTLGEQYF
TRBV30,.,TRBJ1-2,.,TGTGCCTGGAGTGTACGCGGGTGGAGGGGCCTACCTTATGGCTACACCTTC,CAWSVRGWRGLPYGYTF
TRBV19,once,TRBJ2-5,.,TGTGCCAGTAGACCGACAGGTCAAGAGACCCAGTACTTC,CASRPTGQETQYF
TRBV7-9,.,TRBJ1-4,.,TGTGCCAGCAGCTTAGGCGGGGGGCTTAATGAAAAACTGTTTTTT,CASSLGGGLNEKLFF
TRBV9,.,TRBJ2-5,.,TGTGCCAGCAGCGTAGACAGGGCGGAGACCCAGTACTTC,CASSVDRAETQYF
TRBV5-1,once,TRBJ2-7,TRBD1,TGCGCCAGCAGCTTGGAGGTTACAGGGGTACCATCCTACGAGCAGTACTTC,CASSLEVTGVPSYEQYF
TRBV12-5,.,TRBJ1-5,.,TGTGCTAGTGGTTTTTTAAGTGAGAACGCCAAAAAGTGGCAGCCCCAGCATTTT,CASGFLSENAKKWQPQHF
TRBV19,few,TRBJ1-2,TRBD1,TGTGCCAGTAGTATTCAGGGACAGGGGGCGAGTGGCTACACCTTC,CASSIQGQGASGYTF
TRBV4-2,.,TRBJ2-2,TRBD1,TGTGCCAGCAGCAGAGGGGACAGCCGAAACACCGGGGAGCTGTTTTTT,CASSRGDSRNTGELFF
TRBV27,.,TRBJ2-4,TRBD1,TGTGCCAGCAGTTTATACAAGGGGGCATTAACCAAAAACATTCAGTACTTC,CASSLYKGALTKNIQYF
TRBV4-3,.,TRBJ1-5,.,TGCGCCAGCAGCCATGGCACAGGGACGAATCAGCCCCAGCATTTT,CASSHGTGTNQPQHF
TRBV7-8,.,TRBJ2-7,TRBD2,TGTGCCAGCAGCTTACGGGGACTAGCGGGGATCAACGAGCAGTACTTC,CASSLRGLAGINEQYF
TRBV7-9,.,TRBJ2-5,TRBD1,TGTGCCAGCAGAGGACAGGGACAAGAGACCCAGTACTTC,CASRGQGQETQYF
TRBV11-2,.,TRBJ2-2,TRBD1,TGTGCCAGCAGCTTAGCCTCCGGGACAGCTAACACCGGGGAGCTGTTTTTT,CASSLASGTANTGELFF
TRBV5-1,once,TRBJ1-5,.,TGCGCCAGCAGCTTCCCAGAGTATAGCAATCAGCCCCAGCATTTT,CASSFPEYSNQPQHF
TRBV4-2,.,TRBJ2-1,TRBD2,TGTGCCAGCAGCCAAGATTTCGCGCGGGGGGGCCCCAATGAGCAGTTCTTC,CASSQDFARGGPNEQFF
TRBV3-1/TRBV3-2,once,TRBJ2-2,.,TGTGCCAGCAGCCAGGGGGGGAACACCGGGGAGCTGTTTTTT,CASSQGGNTGELFF
TRBV19,.,TRBJ2-3,TRBD2,TGTGCCAGGCGGACTAGCGGGGGGGCCCGAGGACTGACAGATACGCAGTATTTT,CARRTSGGARGLTDTQYF
TRBV21-1,.,TRBJ2-5,.,TGTGCCAGCAGCAAACGCCTAGTACGGGAGACCCAGTACTTC,CASSKRLVRETQYF
TRBV5-4,once,TRBJ2-7,TRBD2,TGTGCCAGCACCTACGGGGGGACGCAGTACTTC,CASTYGGTQYF
TRBV5-1,.,TRBJ1-2,TRBD1,TGCGCCAGCAGCTCGACAGGGGGCGGTGACTATGGCTACACCTTC,CASSSTGGGDYGYTF
TRBV29-1,.,TRBJ2-7,.,TGCAGCGTTGTACGTCTTGGCAGCTACGAGCAGTACTTC,CSVVRLGSYEQYF
TRBV2,.,TRBJ2-2,.,TGTGCCAGCAGTGAGGGCTTCTTGACCGGGGAGCTGTTTTTT,CASSEGFLTGELFF
TRBV5-1,.,TRBJ1-1,TRBD1,TGCGCCAGCAGCTTGGACAGGGGGCCGGCTGAAGCTTTCTTT,CASSLDRGPAEAFF
TRBV20-1,.,TRBJ1-1,.,TGCAGTGCTTATGACAGGGAAGCTTTCTTT,CSAYDREAFF
TRBV27,.,TRBJ2-7,TRBD1,TGTGCCAGCAGAGAAGGGACAGGGGGGGACTACGAGCAGTACTTC,CASREGTGGDYEQYF
TRBV18,.,TRBJ2-3,TRBD2,TGTGCCAGCTCACCAACAAAGCGGGGGGGCCTCCTACCGCAGTATTTT,CASSPTKRGGLLPQYF
TRBV4-1,.,TRBJ1-1,.,TGCGCCAGCAGCCACCGAAGAGACGGGAACACTGAAGCTTTCTTT,CASSHRRDGNTEAFF
TRBV5-1,once,TRBJ1-2,TRBD1,TGCGCCAGCAGCTCCGGGACAGGGTTGCGCGGCTACACCTTC,CASSSGTGLRGYTF
TRBV6-5,.,TRBJ2-3,.,TGTGCCAGCAGTCGAATGGGGGCCACAGATACGCAGTATTTT,CASSRMGATDTQYF
TRBV27,.,TRBJ1-6,.,TGTGCCAGCAGTTTAAGTCACAGGTTGACTTCGCCAAATTCACCCCTCCACTTT,CASSLSHRLTSPNSPLHF
TRBV27,.,TRBJ1-1,.,TGTGCCAGCAGTTTTTCAAATTTGAACACTGAAGCTTTCTTT,CASSFSNLNTEAFF
TRBV2,.,TRBJ2-2,.,TGTGCCAGCAGAAGGGACGTCACCGGGGAGCTGTTTTTT,CASRRDVTGELFF